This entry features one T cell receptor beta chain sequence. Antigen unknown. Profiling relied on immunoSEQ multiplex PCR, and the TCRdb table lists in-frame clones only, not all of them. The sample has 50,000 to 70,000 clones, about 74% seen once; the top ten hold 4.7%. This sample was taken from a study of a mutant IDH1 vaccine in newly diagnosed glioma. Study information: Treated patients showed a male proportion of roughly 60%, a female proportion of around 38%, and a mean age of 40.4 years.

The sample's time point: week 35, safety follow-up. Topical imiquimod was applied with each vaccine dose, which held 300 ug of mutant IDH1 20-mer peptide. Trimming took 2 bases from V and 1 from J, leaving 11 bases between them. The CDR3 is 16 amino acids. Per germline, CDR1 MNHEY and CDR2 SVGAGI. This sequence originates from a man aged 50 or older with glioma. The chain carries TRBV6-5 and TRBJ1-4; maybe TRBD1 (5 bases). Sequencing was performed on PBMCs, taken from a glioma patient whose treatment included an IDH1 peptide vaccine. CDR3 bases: TGTGCCAGCAGTTACCGACAGATCTTAACTAATGAAAAACTGTTTTTT. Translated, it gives CASSYRQILTNEKLFF.